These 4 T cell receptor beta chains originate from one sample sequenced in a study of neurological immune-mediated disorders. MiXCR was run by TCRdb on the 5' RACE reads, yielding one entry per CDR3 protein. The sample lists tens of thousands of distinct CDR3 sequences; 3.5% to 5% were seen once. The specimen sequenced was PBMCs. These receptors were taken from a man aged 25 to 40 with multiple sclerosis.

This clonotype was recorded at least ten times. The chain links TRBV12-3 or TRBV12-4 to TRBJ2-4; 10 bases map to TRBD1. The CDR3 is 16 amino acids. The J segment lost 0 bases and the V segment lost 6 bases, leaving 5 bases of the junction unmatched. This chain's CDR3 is CASSRTGGIAKNIQYF. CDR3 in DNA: TGTGCCAGCAGCCGGACAGGGGGTATAGCCAAAAACATTCAGTACTTC.

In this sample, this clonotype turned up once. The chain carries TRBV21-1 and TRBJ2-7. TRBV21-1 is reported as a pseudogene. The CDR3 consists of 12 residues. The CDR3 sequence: CASSPSSYEQYV. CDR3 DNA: TGTGCCAGCAGCCCAAGCTCCTACGAGCAGTACGTC.

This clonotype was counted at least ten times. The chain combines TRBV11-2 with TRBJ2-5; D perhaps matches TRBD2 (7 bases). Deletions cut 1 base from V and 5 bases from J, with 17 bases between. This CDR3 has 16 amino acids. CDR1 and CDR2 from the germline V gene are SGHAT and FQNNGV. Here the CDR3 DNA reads TGTGCCAGCAGCTTAGGTGGGGGGGGCGCGGGTGAGACCCAGTACTTC. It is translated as CASSLGGGGAGETQYF. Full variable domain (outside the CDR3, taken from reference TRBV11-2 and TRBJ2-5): EAGVAQSPRYKIIEKRQSVAFWCNPISGHATLYWYQQILGQGPKLLIQFQNNGVVDDSQLPKDRFSAERLKGVDSTLKIQPAKLEDSAVYLCASSLGGGGAGETQYFGPGTRLLVL.

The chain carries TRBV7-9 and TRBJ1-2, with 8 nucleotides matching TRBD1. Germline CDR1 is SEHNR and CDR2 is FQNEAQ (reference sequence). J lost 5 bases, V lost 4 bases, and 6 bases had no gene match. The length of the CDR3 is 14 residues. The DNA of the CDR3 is TGTGCCAGCAGCTACGGACAGGGTAGATATGGCTACACCTTC. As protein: CASSYGQGRYGYTF. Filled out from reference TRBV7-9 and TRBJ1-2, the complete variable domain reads DTGVSQNPRHKITKRGQNVTFRCDPISEHNRLYWYRQTLGQGPEFLTYFQNEAQLEKSRLLSDRFSAERPKGSFSTLEIQRTEQGDSAMYLCASSYGQGRYGYTFGSGTRLTVV.